This record concerns one TCR beta chain sequence. Original analysis: Amplification of reference gene primers provided the estimated nucleated cell counts. The assay was immunoSEQ multiplex PCR, and TCRdb's table has in-frame clones only and misses some. That table supplies the V and J calls and clone size; D and trimming were determined from the DNA. The table shows some 290,000 clones, with 70% to 90% occurring only once. The sample originates from a study of blood T cell repertoires in COVID-19. On the study more broadly: Researchers got acute and convalescent COVID-19 samples from the United States, Italy and Spain. From T cells, B-cell-depleted T cells, or PBMCs came the material, which was cDNA or gDNA.

The CDR3 totals 15 residues. The V gene end was trimmed by 3 bases and the J gene end by 1 base; junction bases not matched to a gene: 4. From germline, CDR1 is LGHDT and CDR2 YNNKEL (reference sequence). The clonotype comes from a man aged 55 to 70 who had recovered from COVID-19. Material for sequencing was peripheral blood. The chain couples TRBV3-1 (or the pseudogene TRBV3-2) to TRBJ2-3; 7 bases are a match to TRBD2. The CDR3 DNA sequence: TGTGCCAGCAGCCACAGCGGGGACCGCACAGATACGCAGTATTTT. Translation: CASSHSGDRTDTQYF.